These 30 T cell receptor beta chains came from one sample sequenced in a study of T cell clonality in common variable immunodeficiency. The study, taken as a whole, reports: Common variable immunodeficiency TCR beta sequences reportedly had fewer deletions and N-nucleotide insertions.

For these TCRs, the target antigens are not known. Method: immunoSEQ multiplex PCR; TCRdb's copy keeps in-frame clones and lacks some. The sample shows around 33,000 clones, no singletons; the ten largest hold roughly 28%. The sample taken for sequencing was peripheral blood mononuclear cells. Receptors were obtained from a human donor with common variable immunodeficiency.

CDR3 amino acids: CASSRAVEAFF. The sequenced part of the CDR3 DNA is TGTGCCAGCTCACGGGCCGTTGAA. V gene TRBV18 combines with J gene TRBJ1-1; the D is unclear. The read ends 3 residues shy of where the CDR3 ends; the end is completed using the germline J gene. This CDR3 comprises 11 residues. Trimming cost V 4 bases and J 7 bases, with 7 bases left between them. Germline V lookup: CDR1 KGHSH, CDR2 LQKENI.

This clone came up a few times. The CDR3 is cut off 3 residues early in the read; its end comes from the germline J gene. The chain recombines TRBV19 with TRBJ1-4; D is unclear. Trimming removed 5 bases at V and 0 bases at J, with 10 bases between. Germline values: CDR1 LNHDA, CDR2 SQIVND (reference sequence). The CDR3 loop spans 15 amino acids. Partial CDR3 DNA: TGTGCCAGTAGTTACGGCAGCGCAACTAATGAAAAA. It specifies CASSYGSATNEK. The entire CDR3 sequence reads CASSYGSATNEKLFF.

This clone was seen ten or more times. The CDR3 end is not reached by the read, which stops 3 residues before it; the germline J gene fills it in. V gene TRBV4-1 combines with J gene TRBJ2-5; D may be TRBD2 (6 bases). CDR1 is MGHRA, CDR2 YSYEKL, per germline. There are 14 residues in the CDR3. Trimming stripped 3 bases from V and 4 bases from J, with 12 bases between. CDR3 sequence: CASSHPGAGETQYF. Incomplete CDR3 DNA: TGCGCCAGCAGCCATCCGGGAGCGGGAGAGACC.

Remarks on this clone: The read terminates 3 residues before the CDR3 end, so the remaining end is supplied by the germline J gene. The chain carries TRBV11-2 and TRBJ2-7; D is unclear. Trimming took off 1 base at V and 6 bases at J, with 4 bases between the two ends. Germline assignment: CDR1 SGHAT and CDR2 FQNNGV. The CDR3 runs to 11 residues. CDR3 sequence reads: CASSLAGEQYF. The sequenced CDR3 bases are TGTGCCAGCAGCTTAGCGGGCGAG.

This clone has just a few counts. The CDR3 end is not reached by the read, which stops 3 residues before it; the germline J gene fills it in. The chain couples TRBV18 to TRBJ2-3; TRBD2 matches at 14 bases. The junction had 9 bases not matched to a gene; V was cut back by 6 bases and J by 1 base. CDR1 is KGHSH and CDR2 is LQKENI in the germline V gene. The CDR3 totals 18 residues. The CDR3 is CASSPGTSGSLGTDTQYF. The sequenced CDR3 bases are TGTGCCAGCTCCCCTGGGACTAGCGGGAGTTTAGGCACAGATACG. Filled out from reference TRBV18 and TRBJ2-3, the complete variable domain reads NAGVMQNPRHLVRRRGQEARLRCSPMKGHSHVYWYRQLPEEGLKFMVYLQKENIIDESGMPKERFSAEFPKEGPSILRIQQVVRGDSAAYFCASSPGTSGSLGTDTQYFGPGTRLTVL.

Points on this clone: The sequenced fragment ends 3 residues before the CDR3 boundary, so the rest is inferred from the germline J gene. The rearrangement links TRBV6-2 or TRBV6-3 to TRBJ2-3; D gene unclear. CDR3 size: 13 residues. Germline-derived CDR1 and CDR2 are MNHEY and SVGEGT. The V end was cut by 0 bases, the J end by 4 bases, with 5 bases between. The CDR3 bases that were read are TGTGCCAGCAGTTACTCTAGCCCAGATACG. This encodes CASSYSSPDT. The full CDR3 sequence reads CASSYSSPDTQYF.

Regarding this clone: Read coverage stops 3 residues before the CDR3 terminus; the germline J gene supplies the remainder. The chain has TRBV5-6 and TRBJ1-3; D gene unclear. Trimming pared 5 bases from V and 1 base from J, leaving 4 bases between. The germline V gene encodes CDR1 SGHDT and CDR2 YYEEEE. This CDR3 comprises 12 residues. CDR3 loop: CASRASGNTIYF. Partial CDR3 DNA: TGTGCCAGCAGGGCTTCTGGAAACACC.

The sample holds many counts of this clone. The read stops 3 residues short of the end of the CDR3; the missing end is completed from the germline J gene. The chain uses TRBV5-1 and TRBJ2-2; D is perhaps TRBD2 (6 bases). Germline V gene data show CDR1 as SGHRS and CDR2 as YFSETQ. Trimming took 1 base from V and 0 from J, leaving 13 bases between them. The length of the CDR3 is 17 residues. The CDR3 loop is CASSLSGRLANTGELFF. The part of the CDR3 DNA that was read is TGCGCCAGCAGCTTGAGCGGGCGACTAGCGAACACCGGGGAG. The full variable domain, in which reference TRBV5-1 and TRBJ2-2 provide the parts outside the CDR3, is KAGVTQTPRYLIKTRGQQVTLSCSPISGHRSVSWYQQTPGQGLQFLFEYFSETQRNKGNFPGRFSGRQFSNSRSEMNVSTLELGDSALYLCASSLSGRLANTGELFFGEGSRLTVL.

This clone has ten or more counts. The read is 3 residues too short to cover the CDR3 end, so that end is filled in from the germline J gene. This rearrangement joins TRBV27 to TRBJ1-5; D uncertain. V lost 6 bases and J lost 7, with 13 bases in between. This CDR3 is built from 13 residues. Germline-derived CDR1 and CDR2 are MNHEY and SMNVEV (reference sequence). Here the CDR3 reads CASSPRPVQPQHF. The covered CDR3 bases are TGTGCCAGCAGCCCGAGGCCCGTACAGCCC.

Many counts were recorded for this clone. The read ends 3 residues shy of where the CDR3 ends; the end is completed using the germline J gene. This chain joins TRBV20-1 and TRBJ2-7, with D possibly TRBD1 on 6 matching bases. Germline V gene sequence: CDR1 DFQATT, CDR2 SNEGSKA (reference sequence). CDR3 size: 15 residues. Trimming took 0 bases from V and 0 from J, leaving 12 bases between them. The covered CDR3 bases are TGCAGTGCTAGAGATCCACAGGGAAGCTCCTACGAG. Its protein product is CSARDPQGSSYE. The CDR3, in full, reads CSARDPQGSSYEQYF.

This clone has only a few counts. The DNA ends 3 residues before the CDR3 does, and the rest of the CDR3 is filled in from the germline J gene. The chain employs TRBV20-1 and TRBJ2-1; 9 bases are shared with TRBD2. CDR1 is DFQATT and CDR2 is SNEGSKA in the germline V gene (reference sequence). V dropped 2 bases and J dropped 4; count of bases not matched to a gene: 6. The CDR3 is made up of 15 amino acids. CDR3 DNA (partial): TGCAGTGCTAGAAAAACTAGCGGGCAGTACAATGAG. It translates to CSARKTSGQYNE. The complete CDR3 reads CSARKTSGQYNEQFF.

This clone was seen only a few times. The read ends 3 residues shy of where the CDR3 ends; the end is completed using the germline J gene. The chain combines TRBV30 with TRBJ1-2; D is ambiguous. V gave up 4 bases and J gave up 0 bases, with 6 bases separating them. CDR1 is GTSNPN and CDR2 is SVGIG in the germline V gene (reference sequence). The length of the CDR3 is 12 residues. The sequenced part of the CDR3 DNA is TGTGCCTGGAAGGTCGCTAACTATGGC. It encodes CAWKVANYG. The whole CDR3 sequence is CAWKVANYGYTF. Looking up the rest from reference TRBV30 and TRBJ1-2 gives the full variable domain: SQTIHQWPATLVQPVGSPLSLECTVEGTSNPNLYWYRQAAGRGLQLLFYSVGIGQISSEVPQNLSASRPQDRQFILSSKKLLLSDSGFYLCAWKVANYGYTFGSGTRLTVV.

The table lists this clone with many counts. Read data end 3 residues before the CDR3 end; the end is taken from the germline J gene. The gene calls are TRBV7-8 and TRBJ2-6; 7 nucleotides match TRBD2. The germline CDR1 and CDR2 sequences are SGHVS and FQNEAQ. CDR3 size: 18 residues. J was trimmed by 0 bases and V by 6 bases; bases with no gene match: 11. The part of the CDR3 DNA that was read is TGTGCCAGCAGGGGGGGGAAAGCGCTTAACTCTGGGGCCAACGTC. Protein: CASRGGKALNSGANV. The full CDR3 protein is CASRGGKALNSGANVLTF.

This clone showed up many times. The CDR3 end lies 3 residues beyond the end of the read and is filled in from the germline J gene. The chain employs TRBV5-1 and TRBJ2-4; 7 bases line up with TRBD2. J lost 0 bases, V lost 0 bases, and 6 bases had no gene match. The CDR3 is 17 amino acids. CDR1 and CDR2 (germline): SGHRS, YFSETQ. CDR3 DNA, as far as it was read: TGCGCCAGCAGCTTGGATTCGGGGGGATTAGCCAAAAACATT. Encoded protein: CASSLDSGGLAKNI. The whole CDR3 protein is CASSLDSGGLAKNIQYF. The variable domain in full, with the rest retrieved from reference TRBV5-1 and TRBJ2-4, is KAGVTQTPRYLIKTRGQQVTLSCSPISGHRSVSWYQQTPGQGLQFLFEYFSETQRNKGNFPGRFSGRQFSNSRSEMNVSTLELGDSALYLCASSLDSGGLAKNIQYFGAGTRLSVL.

This clone was detected ten times or more. The CDR3 end lies 3 residues beyond the end of the read and is filled in from the germline J gene. The J gene is TRBJ2-3, the V gene TRBV10-3; TRBD1 matches at 7 bases. The junction had 3 bases not matched to a gene; V was cut back by 3 bases and J by 0 bases. The CDR3 covers 15 residues. Germline CDR1 reads ENHRY; CDR2 reads SYGVKD. CDR3 bases read: TGTGCCATCAGTGACCCGGGACAGAGCACAGATACG. Its protein product is CAISDPGQSTDT. In full, the CDR3 is CAISDPGQSTDTQYF.

As concerns this clone: The read ends 3 residues before the CDR3 terminus; that terminus is restored from the germline J gene. J is TRBJ2-7 and V is TRBV7-9; 9 nucleotides agree with TRBD2. Per the germline V gene, CDR1 is SEHNR and CDR2 is FQNEAQ (reference sequence). The V and J ends lost 5 bases and 3 bases, in that order; junction bases with no gene match: 5. The CDR3 loop spans 14 amino acids. CDR3 loop: CASSPRGGGYEQYF. The CDR3 DNA, read in part, is TGTGCCAGCAGCCCTCGCGGGGGGGGCTACGAG. The full variable domain, rest sourced from reference TRBV7-9 and TRBJ2-7, is DTGVSQNPRHKITKRGQNVTFRCDPISEHNRLYWYRQTLGQGPEFLTYFQNEAQLEKSRLLSDRFSAERPKGSFSTLEIQRTEQGDSAMYLCASSPRGGGYEQYFGPGTRLTVT.

This clone was counted many times. The read halts 3 residues ahead of the CDR3 end, with the missing end drawn from the germline J gene. This chain connects TRBV7-9 to TRBJ2-7; 10 positions agree with TRBD2. The CDR3 contains 15 residues. Per the germline V gene, CDR1 is SEHNR and CDR2 is FQNEAQ (reference sequence). V gave up 3 bases and J gave up 5 bases; unmatched junction bases: 7. Incomplete CDR3 DNA: TGTGCCAGCAGCTTCGGCCTAGCGGGAGAAAACGAG. Encoded protein: CASSFGLAGENE. The CDR3 as a whole reads CASSFGLAGENEQYF.

This clone was observed at least ten times. Read coverage stops 3 residues before the CDR3 terminus; the germline J gene supplies the remainder. This sample also contains other DNA sequences that code for the same CDR3. The gene calls are TRBV5-1 and TRBJ1-4, with TRBD1 as a possible D gene (6 bases). Trimming pared 6 bases from V and 7 bases from J, leaving 16 bases between. This CDR3 region has 14 residues. Germline lookup yields CDR1 SGHRS and CDR2 YFSETQ. CDR3 DNA (partial): TGCGCCAGCACCCAAGGGGGAGGCGCTGAAAAA. Translated, it gives CASTQGGGAEK. The whole CDR3 protein is CASTQGGGAEKLFF.

This clone was seen a few times. The CDR3 end is not reached by the read, which stops 3 residues before it; the germline J gene fills it in. The gene calls are TRBV30 and TRBJ1-2; D gene uncertain. V was pared by 2 bases and J by 4 bases, with 14 bases between. Germline V CDR1 and CDR2: GTSNPN, SVGIG (reference sequence). The CDR3 consists of 14 residues. CDR3: CAWSPLRVSYGYTF. The sequenced part of the CDR3 DNA is TGTGCCTGGAGTCCCCTAAGGGTTTCCTATGGC.

This clone showed up just a few times. The CDR3 end falls 3 residues outside the read, so it is completed with the germline J gene. The chain employs TRBV6-1 and TRBJ2-1; 8 bases map to TRBD2. The germline gives CDR1 MNHNS, CDR2 SASEGT. Trimming cost V 4 bases and J 8 bases; bases outside gene matches: 10. The CDR3 is made up of 15 amino acids. CDR3 region: CASSAGGRSSYEQFF. The sequenced part of the CDR3 DNA is TGTGCCAGCAGTGCGGGCGGGAGGAGCTCCTATGAG.

There are many counts of this clone. The sequence runs out 3 residues before the end of the CDR3; the remainder is reconstructed from the germline J gene. The chain couples TRBV20-1 to TRBJ2-7; tentative D call: TRBD2 (5 bases). V lost 1 base and J lost 6, with 10 bases in between. Germline lookup yields CDR1 DFQATT and CDR2 SNEGSKA (reference sequence). CDR3 size: 12 residues. Partial CDR3 DNA: TGCAGTGCTAGAGCGCGGGTAAGCGAG. Its translation: CSARARVSE. The entire CDR3 reads CSARARVSEQYF.

In this sample, this clone turned up many times. Partial CDR3 DNA: TGTGCCAGCAGCCTCGACGGGACAGGGTTTTACGAG. It translates to CASSLDGTGFYE. The whole CDR3 region reads CASSLDGTGFYEQYF. The rearrangement uses TRBV7-3 and TRBJ2-7; 9 nucleotides align to TRBD1. The read halts 3 residues ahead of the CDR3 end, with the missing end drawn from the germline J gene. CDR1 is SGHTA, CDR2 FQGTGA, per germline. J gave up 4 bases and V 5 bases, and 9 bases lay outside the gene matches. CDR3 size: 15 residues. The complete variable domain, with remaining parts taken from reference TRBV7-3 and TRBJ2-7, reads GAGVSQTPSNKVTEKGKYVELRCDPISGHTALYWYRQSLGQGPEFLIYFQGTGAADDSGLPNDRFFAVRPEGSVSTLKIQRTERGDSAVYLCASSLDGTGFYEQYFGPGTRLTVT.

In this sample, this clone turned up a few times. The missing CDR3 end, 3 residues past where the read stops, is filled in from the germline J gene. The V and J genes are TRBV18 and TRBJ2-7, with 10 bases that match TRBD2. In germline, CDR1 is KGHSH, CDR2 LQKENI. The CDR3 runs to 16 residues. The J segment lost 3 bases and the V segment lost 4 bases, leaving 9 bases of the junction unmatched. The CDR3 loop is CASSRRAGLAIYEQYF. The part of the CDR3 DNA that was read is TGTGCCAGCTCACGCCGAGCGGGACTAGCGATCTACGAG.

On this clone: The read ends 3 residues early relative to the CDR3; the germline J gene fills the gap. V gene TRBV27 combines with J gene TRBJ2-7; 14 positions agree with TRBD2. Per germline, CDR1 MNHEY and CDR2 SMNVEV (reference sequence). The CDR3 runs to 17 residues. With 4 bases clipped from V and 3 bases from J, the junction kept 8 bases outside the gene matches. CDR3 DNA, as far as it was read: TGTGCCAGCAGTTCCCGGACTAGCGGGAGGATCGACTACGAG. This translates into CASSSRTSGRIDYE. The entire CDR3 reads CASSSRTSGRIDYEQYF.

This clone came up many times. The DNA ends 3 residues before the CDR3 does, and the rest of the CDR3 is filled in from the germline J gene. The J gene is TRBJ1-1, the V gene TRBV5-1; 9 bases map to TRBD1. Trimming cost V 0 bases and J 4 bases; bases outside gene matches: 10. CDR3 length: 17 residues. From germline, CDR1 is SGHRS and CDR2 YFSETQ. The DNA read from the CDR3 is TGCGCCAGCAGCTTGGAGACGGACAGGGGTCGACCCACTGAA. It translates to CASSLETDRGRPTE. The entire CDR3 sequence reads CASSLETDRGRPTEAFF.

This clone was found many times. The sequenced fragment ends 3 residues before the CDR3 boundary, so the rest is inferred from the germline J gene. The chain joins TRBV7-3 to TRBJ2-2; TRBD2 aligns across 9 bases. CDR1 and CDR2 (germline): SGHTA, FQGTGA. CDR3 length: 16 residues. V dropped 3 bases and J dropped 1; count of bases not matched to a gene: 3. The CDR3 sequence is CASSFSGGRNTGELFF. The sequenced part of the CDR3 DNA is TGTGCCAGCAGCTTTAGCGGGGGCCGGAACACCGGGGAG.

This clone was counted ten times or more. From the germline J gene comes the end of the CDR3, since the read stops 3 residues before it. This chain joins TRBV5-4 and TRBJ1-2, with D hard to call. The germline V and J ends were trimmed by 2 bases and 2 bases, with 13 bases remaining between them. Per the germline V gene, CDR1 is SGHNT and CDR2 is YYREEE (reference sequence). The CDR3 contains 15 residues. CDR3 bases read: TGTGCCAGCAGCTTTTCGGGGAATCTGAACTATGGC. Translated, it gives CASSFSGNLNYG. The complete CDR3 protein is CASSFSGNLNYGYTF.

Turning to this clone: The read comes to an end 3 residues before the CDR3 does, leaving the germline J gene to fill in the end. J is TRBJ1-2 and V is TRBV19; tentatively, D is TRBD1 (5 bases). The CDR3 has 13 amino acids. Germline-derived CDR1 and CDR2 are LNHDA and SQIVND (reference sequence). The ends were cut back, 4 bases at V and 0 bases at J, with 6 bases in the middle. The CDR3 loop reads CASSTTANYGYTF. Partial CDR3 DNA: TGTGCCAGTAGTACGACAGCTAACTATGGC.

This clone was picked up many times. The missing CDR3 end, 3 residues past where the read stops, is filled in from the germline J gene. This chain joins TRBV29-1 and TRBJ1-1, with a weak D call TRBD1 (5 bases). The CDR3 runs 14 residues. V was trimmed by 7 bases and J by 1 base, leaving 16 bases between them. CDR1 SQVTM and CDR2 ANQGSEA come from the germline V gene. CDR3 region: CSGVPTVWNTEAFF. The sequenced part of the CDR3 DNA is TGCAGCGGCGTCCCGACAGTGTGGAACACTGAA.

This clone showed up just a few times. The DNA ends 3 residues before the CDR3 does, and the rest of the CDR3 is filled in from the germline J gene. This rearrangement joins TRBV20-1 to TRBJ2-1; 8 nucleotides line up with TRBD2. The CDR3 is 14 residues long. With V trimmed by 0 bases and J by 6 bases, 4 bases remained unmatched. Germline lookup yields CDR1 DFQATT and CDR2 SNEGSKA (reference sequence). The covered CDR3 bases are TGCAGTGCTAGAGAAAGCGGGAGAGGCAATGAG. The encoded protein is CSARESGRGNE. The full-length CDR3 reads as CSARESGRGNEQFF.